Listed here are 26 T cell receptor beta chains from one sample, sequenced in a study of blood T cell repertoires in COVID-19. Sequencing was performed with immunoSEQ multiplex PCR; in TCRdb, only in-frame clones are kept and a portion is missing. The table records approximately 160,000 clones, about 92% of them present only once. The sample consisted of peripheral blood. The receptors were sampled from a woman in her sixties with COVID-19, enrolled during active disease.

The CDR3 reads CASSPTHRQENTEAFF. CDR3 coding DNA: TGTGCCAGCTCACCGACCCACAGGCAGGAGAACACTGAAGCTTTCTTT. The chain couples TRBV18 to TRBJ1-1, with a tentative D call TRBD1 (5 bases). The germline gives CDR1 KGHSH, CDR2 LQKENI. With 3 bases removed from V and 1 base from J, the gap between germline ends came to 15 bases. The CDR3 runs to 16 residues.

This chain uses TRBV9 with TRBJ1-2; perhaps TRBD1 as D (6 bases). The CDR3 is made up of 15 amino acids. Germline CDR1 and CDR2: SGDLS and YYNGEE. V lost 3 bases to trimming and J lost 4 bases, with 16 bases between them. CDR3 region: CASSGGQGRIYGYTF. In DNA form, the CDR3 reads TGTGCCAGCAGCGGGGGACAAGGACGGATCTATGGCTACACCTTC.

The J gene is TRBJ1-2, the V gene TRBV9, with 11 positions matching TRBD1. Germline CDR1 is SGDLS and CDR2 is YYNGEE. CDR3 length: 16 residues. Trimming cost V 3 bases and J 5 bases; bases outside gene matches: 9. CDR3 in DNA: TGTGCCAGCAGCGGCTTGGCCGGGACAGGGGGTTATGGCTACACCTTC. Protein: CASSGLAGTGGYGYTF.

The J gene is TRBJ2-1, the V gene TRBV24-1; 11 nucleotides align to TRBD1. CDR1 and CDR2 from the germline V gene are KGHDR and SFDVKD. This CDR3 has 16 residues. The J segment lost 7 bases and the V segment lost 4 bases, leaving 8 bases of the junction unmatched. CDR3: CATSDPGTGGRNEQFF. The CDR3, as DNA: TGTGCCACCAGTGACCCCGGGACAGGGGGAAGAAATGAGCAGTTCTTC.

J is TRBJ1-6 and V is TRBV3-1 (or the pseudogene TRBV3-2); 8 positions agree with TRBD1. The CDR3 sequence is 15 residues long. J lost 10 bases, V lost 1 base, and 6 bases had no gene match. Germline V CDR1 and CDR2: LGHDT, YNNKEL (reference sequence). In DNA, the CDR3 is TGTGCCAGCAGCCAAGGGGCAGGGGGCTTGTCACCCCTCCACTTT. Translating it yields CASSQGAGGLSPLHF.

This sequence joins TRBV30 and TRBJ2-7; TRBD2 matches at 7 bases. The CDR3 is made up of 14 amino acids. Per the germline V gene, CDR1 is GTSNPN and CDR2 is SVGIG (reference sequence). Germline trimming cut 0 bases from V and 2 bases from J; bases unmatched to any gene: 4. Written as DNA, the CDR3 is TGTGCCTGGAGTGTGGGGGGGGTTACCTACGAGCAGTACTTC. The encoded protein is CAWSVGGVTYEQYF.

This clone was seen once. The CDR3 reads CASSPLIETGRSYEQYF. DNA for the CDR3: TGTGCCAGCAGCCCACTGATTGAGACAGGGCGCTCCTACGAGCAGTACTTC. The chain has TRBV9 and TRBJ2-7; 7 nucleotides agree with TRBD1. The ends lost 4 bases at V and 0 bases at J; junction bases unmatched: 13. The CDR3 runs 17 residues. In germline, CDR1 is SGDLS, CDR2 YYNGEE.

V and J are TRBV5-1 and TRBJ1-2, with 8 nucleotides matching TRBD1. The germline V gene has CDR1 SGHRS and CDR2 YFSETQ. Trimming removed 0 bases from V and 2 bases from J; junction bases left unmatched: 6. CDR3 size: 16 residues. The CDR3: CASSLGQGNANYGYTF. The DNA for the CDR3 is TGCGCCAGCAGCTTGGGACAGGGGAACGCCAACTATGGCTACACCTTC.

The V gene is TRBV19, the J gene TRBJ1-2, with D hard to call. The germline V gene encodes CDR1 LNHDA and CDR2 SQIVND (reference sequence). The CDR3 is 15 amino acids. V lost 0 bases, J lost 0 bases, and 8 bases lay in between. Here the CDR3 reads CASSIDRRANYGYTF. In DNA form, the CDR3 reads TGTGCCAGTAGTATAGATCGCCGGGCTAACTATGGCTACACCTTC.

CDR3 sequence: CASSPNTGVNTEAFF. In DNA form, the CDR3 reads TGTGCCAGCAGCCCGAATACAGGGGTTAACACTGAAGCTTTCTTT. The gene calls are TRBV7-9 and TRBJ1-1, with 7 bases matching TRBD1. The CDR3 extends over 15 amino acids. V was pared by 5 bases and J by 2 bases, with 8 bases of the junction left unmatched. The germline gives CDR1 SEHNR, CDR2 FQNEAQ (reference sequence).

V usage is TRBV5-1 and J usage is TRBJ1-6; 8 bases agree with TRBD1. After removal of 4 bases from V and 7 bases from J, the junction contained 7 bases not matched to a gene. The CDR3 runs 15 residues. The V gene's germline CDR1 is SGHRS and CDR2 YFSETQ. The CDR3 sequence: CASSRGQAANSPLHF. The CDR3 DNA is TGCGCCAGCAGCAGGGGACAGGCGGCGAATTCACCCCTCCACTTT.

This chain links TRBV5-4 with TRBJ1-1; no clear D. The CDR3 spans 14 residues. V lost 4 bases to trimming and J lost 4 bases, with 14 bases between them. Germline CDR1 and CDR2: SGHNT and YYREEE (reference sequence). This CDR3 is CASSNGLTGTEAFF. The CDR3 DNA sequence: TGTGCCAGCAGCAATGGACTAACGGGCACTGAAGCTTTCTTT.

This rearrangement joins TRBV7-9 to TRBJ1-5; D is perhaps TRBD1 (6 bases). Trimming cost V 2 bases and J 5 bases, with 10 bases left between them. This CDR3 is built from 14 residues. CDR1 is SEHNR and CDR2 is FQNEAQ in the germline V gene (reference sequence). The CDR3 DNA reads TGTGCCAGCAGCTTACTTGGGGGCGATCAGCCCCAGCATTTT. Translation gives CASSLLGGDQPQHF.

This sequence joins TRBV3-1 (or the pseudogene TRBV3-2) and TRBJ1-2; the match to TRBD1 covers 8 bases. J lost 9 bases, V lost 3 bases, and 12 bases had no gene match. Germline V lookup: CDR1 LGHDT, CDR2 YNNKEL (reference sequence). This CDR3 spans 15 amino acids. CDR3 sequence reads: CASSQAGQGSLRYTF. CDR3 in DNA: TGTGCCAGCAGCCAGGCCGGACAGGGATCACTCCGCTACACCTTC.

The V and J genes are TRBV7-2 and TRBJ1-3; 9 positions agree with TRBD1. Germline V gene data show CDR1 as SGHTA and CDR2 as FQGNSA. This CDR3 has 15 residues. Trimming took 4 bases from V and 4 from J; bases not matched to a gene: 5. The CDR3 DNA is TGTGCCAGCAGCTCAACCGGACAGGGGGGAAACACCATATATTTT. It codes for CASSSTGQGGNTIYF. The full variable domain, rest sourced from reference TRBV7-2 and TRBJ1-3, is GAGVSQSPSNKVTEKGKDVELRCDPISGHTALYWYRQSLGQGLEFLIYFQGNSAPDKSGLPSDRFSAERTGGSVSTLTIQRTQQEDSAVYLCASSSTGQGGNTIYFGEGSWLTVV.

The chain has TRBV19 and TRBJ2-2; D is ambiguous. Germline V lookup: CDR1 LNHDA, CDR2 SQIVND (reference sequence). CDR3 length: 11 amino acids. The V end was cut by 8 bases, the J end by 3 bases, with 4 bases between. The CDR3 here is CASFDTGELFF. CDR3 in DNA: TGTGCCAGTTTCGACACCGGGGAGCTGTTTTTT.

The chain is built from TRBV19 and TRBJ1-5, with a possible D match to TRBD1 (5 bases). Germline CDR1 and CDR2: LNHDA and SQIVND (reference sequence). This CDR3 region has 18 residues. V was trimmed by 0 bases and J by 5 bases, leaving 20 bases between them. The CDR3 DNA reads TGTGCCAGTAGTATAGAAGTAGGCAGGCGAGGGGAGGATCAGCCCCAGCATTTT. This translates into CASSIEVGRRGEDQPQHF.

A single count supports this clone. The chain links TRBV10-3 to TRBJ1-2; 7 nucleotides agree with TRBD1. With V trimmed by 6 bases and J by 3 bases, 7 bases remained unmatched. Germline V gene data show CDR1 as ENHRY and CDR2 as SYGVKD. This CDR3 spans 14 amino acids. The CDR3 here is CAIRGTAGDYGYTF. CDR3 in DNA: TGTGCCATCAGGGGGACAGCCGGTGACTATGGCTACACCTTC.

The count of this clone is one. The genes are TRBV5-1 and TRBJ1-4, with 9 bases aligning to TRBD1. Germline V lookup: CDR1 SGHRS, CDR2 YFSETQ. V was pared by 0 bases and J by 1 base, with 10 bases of the junction left unmatched. The CDR3 is made up of 19 amino acids. The CDR3 DNA follows: TGCGCCAGCAGCTTGGGTACGGGACAGGGCCCTGTAACTAATGAAAAACTGTTTTTT. Its protein is CASSLGTGQGPVTNEKLFF.

The chain links TRBV7-2 to TRBJ2-2, with D maybe TRBD2 (5 bases). The CDR3 consists of 13 residues. V lost 1 base, J lost 7 bases, and 7 bases lay in between. Germline values: CDR1 SGHTA, CDR2 FQGNSA. CDR3 nucleotide sequence: TGTGCCAGCAGCTTAGGGGGAGTCGGGGAGCTGTTTTTT. It is translated as CASSLGGVGELFF.

The rearrangement joins TRBV11-2 to TRBJ1-5; unclear D gene. Looked up from germline, CDR1 is SGHAT and CDR2 is FQNNGV. Trimming pared 5 bases from V and 2 bases from J, leaving 19 bases between. The CDR3 is made up of 17 amino acids. CDR3 DNA: TGTGCCAGCAGCCCCCCCGCGATCGACGGGGGCAATCAGCCCCAGCATTTT. The encoded protein is CASSPPAIDGGNQPQHF.

The chain employs TRBV27 and TRBJ1-6; tentative D call: TRBD1 (5 bases). CDR1 and CDR2 (germline): MNHEY, SMNVEV (reference sequence). Trimming cost V 6 bases and J 7 bases, with 10 bases left between them. CDR3 size: 13 residues. The CDR3 spells CASSTRVNSPLHF. CDR3 in DNA: TGTGCCAGCAGCACCAGGGTAAATTCACCCCTCCACTTT.

The chain combines TRBV5-1 with TRBJ1-1, with D unclear. CDR3 length: 15 residues. Trimming stripped 0 bases from V and 0 bases from J, with 9 bases between. Germline-derived CDR1 and CDR2 are SGHRS and YFSETQ. This chain's CDR3 is CASSLGGTLNTEAFF. Written as DNA, the CDR3 is TGCGCCAGCAGCTTGGGAGGAACATTGAACACTGAAGCTTTCTTT.

In its sample, this clone was seen once. The chain employs TRBV6-6 and TRBJ1-2; 8 bases agree with TRBD1. This CDR3 contains 14 residues. CDR1 MNHNY and CDR2 SVGAGI come from the germline V gene (reference sequence). With 5 bases clipped from V and 4 bases from J, the junction kept 6 bases outside the gene matches. The CDR3 loop is CASSRGQGSYGYTF. CDR3 in DNA: TGTGCCAGCAGTAGAGGACAGGGAAGCTATGGCTACACCTTC.

The V gene is TRBV28, the J gene TRBJ2-5; TRBD2 matches at 7 bases. Germline V gene lookup returns CDR1 MDHEN and CDR2 SYDVKM. This CDR3 region has 15 residues. After removal of 3 bases from V and 3 bases from J, the junction contained 7 bases not matched to a gene. CDR3 DNA sequence: TGTGCCAGCAGTTTTCAGGCAGCGGGAAAAGAGACCCAGTACTTC. Its translation: CASSFQAAGKETQYF.

This clone was seen a single time. The chain recombines TRBV19 with TRBJ1-2; TRBD1 matches at 12 bases. The CDR3 covers 19 residues. V gave up 7 bases and J gave up 2 bases; unmatched junction bases: 17. Germline values: CDR1 LNHDA, CDR2 SQIVND (reference sequence). This chain's CDR3 is CASTQRGTGGFNRNYGYTF. The CDR3 DNA reads TGTGCCAGTACCCAGAGGGGGACAGGGGGCTTTAATCGGAACTATGGCTACACCTTC.